Given below is one T cell receptor (beta chain) in context. The antigen is not known. This specimen comes from a study of radiotherapy plus CTLA-4 blockade in lung cancer. This CDR3 has 15 residues. Germline V gives CDR1 SGHNT, CDR2 YYREEE (reference sequence). V was shortened by 3 bases and J by 1 base, with 13 bases between the two germline ends. TCRdb's copy holds only in-frame clones and misses some; the assay was immunoSEQ multiplex PCR. The sample comprises roughly 110,000 clones, around 84% of which are singletons, and 3.3% rests with the top ten. Regarding the study as a whole: Strongest reported response predictors: early blood clone changes and post-radiation interferon-beta.

Sequenced here: peripheral blood, sampled from a patient treated with radiotherapy plus ipilimumab. The chain combines TRBV5-4 with TRBJ1-2; D is possibly TRBD1 (6 bases). The receptor comes from a human donor with non-small cell lung cancer that progressed on radiotherapy plus ipilimumab. Some clones in this sample may be carry-over from other donors' samples. This chain's CDR3 is CASSSKTGFNYGYTF. The CDR3 DNA reads as TGTGCCAGCAGCTCCAAGACAGGATTTAACTATGGCTACACCTTC. Supplemented by reference TRBV5-4 and TRBJ1-2, the full variable domain reads ETGVTQSPTHLIKTRGQQVTLRCSSQSGHNTVSWYQQALGQGPQFIFQYYREEENGRGNFPPRFSGLQFPNYSSELNVNALELDDSALYLCASSSKTGFNYGYTFGSGTRLTVV.